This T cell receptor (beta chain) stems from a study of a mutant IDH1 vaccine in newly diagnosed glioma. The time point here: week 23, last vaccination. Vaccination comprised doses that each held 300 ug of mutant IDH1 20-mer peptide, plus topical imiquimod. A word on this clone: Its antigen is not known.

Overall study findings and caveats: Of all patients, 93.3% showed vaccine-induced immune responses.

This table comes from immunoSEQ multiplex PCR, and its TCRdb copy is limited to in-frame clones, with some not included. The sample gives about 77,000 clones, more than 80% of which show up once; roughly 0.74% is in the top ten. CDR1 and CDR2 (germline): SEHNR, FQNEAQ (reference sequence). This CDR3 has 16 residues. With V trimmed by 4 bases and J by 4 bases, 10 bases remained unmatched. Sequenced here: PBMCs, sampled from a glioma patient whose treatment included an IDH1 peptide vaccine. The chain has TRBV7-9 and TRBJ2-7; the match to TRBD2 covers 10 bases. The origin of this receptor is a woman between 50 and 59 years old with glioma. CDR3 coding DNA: TGTGCCAGCAGCTCAACCCCTCGGACTAGCGGATACGAGCAGTACTTC. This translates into CASSSTPRTSGYEQYF.